These T cell receptor beta chains were read from a single sample in a study of control samples from healthy donors and cancer patients. Using immunoSEQ multiplex PCR, the repertoire was profiled, and TCRdb retains in-frame clones only, with some absent. The table lists tens of thousands of clones, about 85% of them singletons. Sequencing was performed on blood. The source is a woman between 70 and 85 years old in good health. Both conserved end residues are part of each CDR3. The D gene is left open where the match is weak. Clone size, where shown, is once, few, many, or a class for clones that have expanded.

d_call: -; clone_size: once; cdr3_length: 14; j_call: TRBJ1-1; v_call: TRBV5-6; cdr3_aa: CASRLQGKNTEAFF; cdr3_nt: TGTGCCAGCAGGTTACAGGGAAAGAACACTGAAGCTTTCTTT
d_call: TRBD2; clone_size: -; cdr3_length: 15; j_call: TRBJ2-1; v_call: TRBV5-6; cdr3_aa: CASSFAGGKYNEQFF; cdr3_nt: TGTGCCAGCAGTTTCGCGGGGGGGAAATACAATGAGCAGTTCTTC
d_call: TRBD1; clone_size: -; cdr3_length: 15; j_call: TRBJ1-5; v_call: TRBV5-1; cdr3_aa: CASSQTGSGNQPQHF; cdr3_nt: TGCGCCAGCAGCCAGACAGGGAGCGGCAATCAGCCCCAGCATTTT
d_call: -; clone_size: -; cdr3_length: 15; j_call: TRBJ1-2; v_call: TRBV6-6; cdr3_aa: CASSYSMGETYGYTF; cdr3_nt: TGTGCCAGCAGTTACTCGATGGGGGAAACCTATGGCTACACCTTC
d_call: TRBD2; clone_size: -; cdr3_length: 19; j_call: TRBJ2-1; v_call: TRBV5-4; cdr3_aa: CASSFGSSGAPSSYNEQFF; cdr3_nt: TGTGCCAGCAGCTTTGGGTCTAGCGGCGCCCCGAGCTCCTACAATGAGCAGTTCTTC
d_call: TRBD1; clone_size: few; cdr3_length: 13; j_call: TRBJ1-6; v_call: TRBV6-5; cdr3_aa: CASSIGQGVPLHF; cdr3_nt: TGTGCCAGCAGTATCGGACAGGGAGTACCCCTCCACTTT
d_call: -; clone_size: few; cdr3_length: 15; j_call: TRBJ2-7; v_call: TRBV7-2; cdr3_aa: CASSLIGAGTYEQYF; cdr3_nt: TGTGCCAGCAGCTTAATAGGAGCCGGAACCTACGAGCAGTACTTC
d_call: -; clone_size: -; cdr3_length: 15; j_call: TRBJ1-2; v_call: TRBV3-1/TRBV3-2; cdr3_aa: CASSPAIRLRGRYTF; cdr3_nt: TGTGCCAGCAGCCCCGCCATCCGGCTTCGGGGCCGCTACACCTTC
d_call: -; clone_size: -; cdr3_length: 13; j_call: TRBJ2-1; v_call: TRBV2; cdr3_aa: CASSDLSYNEQFF; cdr3_nt: TGTGCCAGCAGTGATCTCTCCTACAATGAGCAGTTCTTC
d_call: -; clone_size: -; cdr3_length: 14; j_call: TRBJ2-7; v_call: TRBV5-4; cdr3_aa: CASSTTRLGAEQYF; cdr3_nt: TGTGCCAGCAGCACGACTAGGTTGGGGGCCGAGCAGTACTTC
d_call: -; clone_size: -; cdr3_length: 15; j_call: TRBJ1-4; v_call: TRBV9; cdr3_aa: CASSQLGATNEKLFF; cdr3_nt: TGTGCCAGCAGCCAACTGGGAGCAACTAATGAAAAACTGTTTTTT
d_call: -; clone_size: -; cdr3_length: 14; j_call: TRBJ1-6; v_call: TRBV5-1; cdr3_aa: CASSLGQAGSPLHF; cdr3_nt: TGCGCCAGCAGCTTAGGTCAGGCGGGTTCACCCCTCCACTTT
d_call: -; clone_size: once; cdr3_length: 13; j_call: TRBJ1-3; v_call: TRBV5-4; cdr3_aa: CASSLWDMNTIYF; cdr3_nt: TGTGCCAGCAGCTTGTGGGACATGAACACCATATATTTT
d_call: -; clone_size: -; cdr3_length: 13; j_call: TRBJ1-1; v_call: TRBV12-3/TRBV12-4; cdr3_aa: CASSSTQGSEAFF; cdr3_nt: TGTGCCAGCAGTTCTACACAGGGTAGTGAAGCTTTCTTT
d_call: TRBD2; clone_size: -; cdr3_length: 14; j_call: TRBJ2-3; v_call: TRBV2; cdr3_aa: CASSPEAGVGTQYF; cdr3_nt: TGTGCCAGCAGCCCAGAGGCGGGAGTTGGAACGCAGTATTTT
d_call: TRBD1; clone_size: -; cdr3_length: 15; j_call: TRBJ1-4; v_call: TRBV19; cdr3_aa: CASRRDRQTNEKLFF; cdr3_nt: TGTGCCAGTAGAAGGGACAGGCAGACTAATGAAAAACTGTTTTTT
d_call: TRBD2; clone_size: -; cdr3_length: 17; j_call: TRBJ2-1; v_call: TRBV19; cdr3_aa: CASNGLAGAFSYNEQFF; cdr3_nt: TGTGCCAGTAACGGGCTAGCGGGAGCTTTTTCCTACAATGAGCAGTTCTTC